Listed here are 9 T cell receptor beta chains from one sample, sequenced in a study of response to subunit inactivated influenza vaccine (dated by TCRdb to 2017 to 2018). The library was produced with RT-PCR. TCRdb lists the instrument as Illumina HiSeq 2500. TCRdb applied fastp at Q25 and MiXCR to the public reads, then kept only in-frame beta chains. Here each entry gathers all rows of one CDR3 protein and keeps the most common genes and DNA. Here the sample has about half a million distinct CDR3 sequences; 25% occur a single time. The biggest ten clones account for under 2.5% of the sample. The sample consisted of CD4+ T cells sorted from PBMCs, taken 5 days after vaccination. Receptors were obtained from a man aged 50-59 years who received an inactivated influenza vaccine. Donor details come from another sample of the same person, matched by shared clones.

This clonotype was counted only a few times. This rearrangement joins TRBV7-9 to TRBJ1-6; no clear D. From germline, CDR1 is SEHNR and CDR2 FQNEAQ (reference sequence). The V end was cut by 3 bases, the J end by 14 bases, with 14 bases between. This CDR3 has 13 amino acids. The CDR3: CASSFEHRRTLHF. DNA for the CDR3: TGTGCCAGCAGCTTTGAACACCGGAGGACCCTCCACTTT.

The CDR3 region has the DNA TGCAGCGTTGCATTTGCGGACAGGGTCCTCCACTTT. It is translated as CSVAFADRVLHF. V and J are TRBV29-1 and TRBJ1-6, with 8 bases matching TRBD1. The junction had 8 bases not matched to a gene; V was cut back by 4 bases and J by 15 bases. Germline-derived CDR1 and CDR2 are SQVTM and ANQGSEA. The CDR3 consists of 12 residues.

This clonotype has just a few counts. This sequence joins TRBV7-8 and TRBJ1-5; maybe TRBD1 (6 bases). V lost 5 bases, J lost 3 bases, and 17 bases lay in between. The CDR3 is 16 amino acids. Germline values: CDR1 SGHVS, CDR2 FQNEAQ. CDR3 DNA: TGTGCCAGCAGCGGGGAGACAGGTCTCTTCAATCAGCCCCAGCATTTT. Translated: CASSGETGLFNQPQHF.

The chain carries TRBV5-1 and TRBJ2-1; TRBD1 matches 11 bases. Germline CDR1 SGHRS, CDR2 YFSETQ. The V and J ends lost 3 bases and 8 bases, in that order; junction bases with no gene match: 7. The CDR3 runs 15 residues. The CDR3 DNA reads TGCGCCAGCAGCTGGGCCGGACAGGGGGCCGATGAGCAGTTCTTC. Amino acids: CASSWAGQGADEQFF. Looking up the rest from reference TRBV5-1 and TRBJ2-1 gives the full variable domain: KAGVTQTPRYLIKTRGQQVTLSCSPISGHRSVSWYQQTPGQGLQFLFEYFSETQRNKGNFPGRFSGRQFSNSRSEMNVSTLELGDSALYLCASSWAGQGADEQFFGPGTRLTVL.

This clonotype turned up a few times. V gene TRBV7-2 combines with J gene TRBJ2-2; D possibly matches TRBD1 or TRBD2 (5 bases each). The CDR3 covers 15 residues. The germline V and J ends were trimmed by 3 bases and 6 bases, with 14 bases remaining between them. Germline CDR1 reads SGHTA; CDR2 reads FQGNSA. This chain's CDR3 is CASSFGLGTAGELFF. Written as DNA, the CDR3 is TGTGCCAGCAGCTTCGGGCTTGGGACCGCCGGGGAGCTGTTTTTT.

This clonotype was detected only a few times. This chain joins TRBV5-1 and TRBJ2-7; 10 bases map to TRBD1. The junction had 4 bases not matched to a gene; V was cut back by 4 bases and J by 6 bases. The CDR3 is 13 residues long. Germline lookup yields CDR1 SGHRS and CDR2 YFSETQ. CDR3 loop: CASSRGTGAEQYF. CDR3 in DNA: TGCGCCAGCAGCCGGGGGACAGGGGCCGAGCAGTACTTC.

The chain combines TRBV5-1 with TRBJ2-7; D remains ambiguous. CDR3 length: 14 amino acids. V was shortened by 0 bases and J by 2 bases, with 9 bases between the two germline ends. The germline CDR1 and CDR2 sequences are SGHRS and YFSETQ. CDR3 residues: CASSLGQVTYEQYF. The CDR3 DNA is TGCGCCAGCAGCTTGGGGCAGGTTACCTACGAGCAGTACTTC. The complete variable domain, with remaining parts taken from reference TRBV5-1 and TRBJ2-7, reads KAGVTQTPRYLIKTRGQQVTLSCSPISGHRSVSWYQQTPGQGLQFLFEYFSETQRNKGNFPGRFSGRQFSNSRSEMNVSTLELGDSALYLCASSLGQVTYEQYFGPGTRLTVT.

In nucleotides, the CDR3 is TGTGCCAGCACCCCCGGGGCCGTGGAGACCCAGTACTTC. This gives the protein CASTPGAVETQYF. The chain carries TRBV11-2 and TRBJ2-5; D is tentatively TRBD1 or TRBD2 (5 bases each). From germline, CDR1 is SGHAT and CDR2 FQNNGV. V lost 7 bases and J 5 bases, leaving 14 bases between the germline ends. This CDR3 has 13 residues.

The gene calls are TRBV12-3 or TRBV12-4 and TRBJ2-7; a possible D gene is TRBD1 (6 bases). This CDR3 spans 13 amino acids. Trimming removed 6 bases at V and 7 bases at J, with 16 bases between. CDR3 coding DNA: TGTGCCAGCAGGACAGGTCTGAGAGAGGAGCAGTACTTC. It is translated as CASRTGLREEQYF.